This T cell receptor beta chain was captured by sequencing in a study of T cell clones after liver transplantation. Study-wide background: A pre-transplant mixed lymphocyte reaction with TCRbeta sequencing defined graft-donor-reactive clones followed in post-transplant blood.

The CDR3 totals 13 residues. CDR1 is MNHEY, CDR2 SMNVEV, per germline (reference sequence). V was trimmed by 8 bases and J by 1 base, leaving 11 bases between them. This table comes from immunoSEQ multiplex PCR, and its TCRdb copy is limited to in-frame clones, with some not included. Of roughly 53,000 clones in the sample, 60% to 75% are singletons; the top ten hold approximately 10%. This sequence joins TRBV27 and TRBJ1-1; D is uncertain. The TCR was taken from a human patient who received a liver transplant. Some T cells here may be from the graft donor. Sequenced material: CD4+ T cells from blood, taken at the 22-month timepoint. CDR3 DNA sequence: TGTGCCAGCGGCTACCGGGAGAACACTGAAGCTTTCTTT. Its protein is CASGYRENTEAFF.